Below, one TCR beta chain is given with its context. The CDR3 has 13 residues. Germline V gives CDR1 MNHEY, CDR2 SVGAGI. Trimming removed 7 bases at V and 2 bases at J, with 10 bases between. The data belong to a study of blood T cell repertoires in COVID-19. The Seattle patients joined while their infection was active and were tracked longitudinally afterward. TCRdb keeps only in-frame clones here, not all; method: immunoSEQ multiplex PCR. This sample has 250,000 to 350,000 clones; about 88% occur once, and the top ten carry about 11%. The J gene is TRBJ2-3, the V gene TRBV6-5; D is perhaps TRBD1 (5 bases). The clonotype originates from a woman aged 25 to 39 with COVID-19, enrolled during active disease. Material for sequencing was peripheral blood. The CDR3 DNA follows: TGTGCCAGCATATCAGGGTCCACAGATACGCAGTATTTT. Translated: CASISGSTDTQYF.